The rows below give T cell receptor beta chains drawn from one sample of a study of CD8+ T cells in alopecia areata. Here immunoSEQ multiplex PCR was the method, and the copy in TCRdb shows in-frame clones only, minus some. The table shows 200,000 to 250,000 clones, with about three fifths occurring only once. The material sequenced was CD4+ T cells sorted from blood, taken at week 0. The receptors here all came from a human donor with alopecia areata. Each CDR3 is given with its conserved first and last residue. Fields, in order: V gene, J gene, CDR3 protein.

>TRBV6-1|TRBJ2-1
CASARVGESHEQFF
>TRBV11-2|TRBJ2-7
CASSLQQGGPYEQYF
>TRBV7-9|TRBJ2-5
CASSMTGGAGETQYF
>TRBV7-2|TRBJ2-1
CASSSRLVGYNEQFF
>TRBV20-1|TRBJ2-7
CSALGQGEQYF
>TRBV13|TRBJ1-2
CASSRNRGTLAYGYTF
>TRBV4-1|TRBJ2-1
CASSLGTEQFF
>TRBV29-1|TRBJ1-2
CSGRTENYGYTF
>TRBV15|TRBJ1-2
CATSRVDRGVGYTF
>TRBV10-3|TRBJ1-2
CAISGTGDNYGYTF
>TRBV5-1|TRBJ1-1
CASSAGHPNTEAFF
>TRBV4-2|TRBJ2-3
CASSQEVGTDTQYF
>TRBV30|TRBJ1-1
CAWSYRDRGASTEAFF
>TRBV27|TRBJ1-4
CASSPLGWGANEKLFF
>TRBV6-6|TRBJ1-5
CASVDFGNQPQHF
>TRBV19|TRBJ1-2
CASSEPRTGVYGYTF
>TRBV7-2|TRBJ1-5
CASSLDRGGNQPQHF